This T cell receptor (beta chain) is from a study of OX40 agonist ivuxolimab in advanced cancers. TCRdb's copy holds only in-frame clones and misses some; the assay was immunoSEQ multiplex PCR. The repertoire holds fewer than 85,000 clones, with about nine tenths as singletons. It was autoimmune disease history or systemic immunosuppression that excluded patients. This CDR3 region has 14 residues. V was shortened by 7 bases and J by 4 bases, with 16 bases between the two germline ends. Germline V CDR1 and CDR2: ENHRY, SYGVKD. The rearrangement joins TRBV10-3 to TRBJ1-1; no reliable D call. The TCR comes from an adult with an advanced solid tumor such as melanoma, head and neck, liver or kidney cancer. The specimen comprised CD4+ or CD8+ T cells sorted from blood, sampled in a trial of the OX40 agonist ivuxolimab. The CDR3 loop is CAINIKATGTEAFF. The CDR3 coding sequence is TGTGCCATCAACATAAAAGCTACCGGCACTGAAGCTTTCTTT.